A single sample is the source of the 29 T cell receptor beta chains below, sequenced in a study of T cells in Graves' hyperthyroidism and ophthalmopathy. There were TCR beta CDR3 regions amplified from RNA transcripts. The HTBI primer set drove a first-round RT-PCR of the TCR CDR3. TCRdb analysed the multiplex PCR reads with MiXCR anew, one entry per CDR3 protein. This table holds 350,000 to 400,000 distinct CDR3 sequences, less than 20% found once. The sequenced sample consisted of blood. Receptor source: a man between 18 and 29 years old with Graves' ophthalmopathy.

This clonotype was counted at least ten times. V usage is TRBV7-9 and J usage is TRBJ1-2; D is ambiguous. V gave up 4 bases and J gave up 4 bases, with 13 bases separating them. Germline CDR1 and CDR2: SEHNR and FQNEAQ (reference sequence). The CDR3 extends over 14 amino acids. CDR3 loop: CASSSGGVLYGYTF. The CDR3, as DNA: TGTGCCAGCAGCTCGGGTGGGGTCCTCTATGGCTACACCTTC.

The chain has TRBV10-3 and TRBJ1-2, with TRBD1 matching over 7 bases. CDR1 and CDR2 (germline): ENHRY, SYGVKD. The CDR3 is 13 amino acids. V lost 10 bases to trimming and J lost 6 bases; unmatched junction nucleotides: 11. CDR3 sequence: CATRGQGEDGYTF. The DNA of the CDR3 is TGTGCCACCCGAGGCCAGGGGGAGGATGGCTACACCTTC.

This clonotype was observed at least ten times. The chain joins TRBV2 to TRBJ1-2; D gene ambiguous. This CDR3 region has 13 residues. Germline-derived CDR1 and CDR2 are SNHLY and FYNNEI. The V end was cut by 3 bases, the J end by 1 base, with 6 bases between. DNA for the CDR3: TGTGCCAGCAGTGACACATTTAACTATGGCTACACCTTC. This sequence encodes CASSDTFNYGYTF.

The chain joins TRBV19 to TRBJ1-4; D is possibly TRBD1 (5 bases). The CDR3 runs to 16 residues. Per germline, CDR1 LNHDA and CDR2 SQIVND (reference sequence). V lost 5 bases, J lost 2 bases, and 15 bases lay in between. CDR3 amino acids: CASSPPQGWTNEKLFF. In nucleotides, the CDR3 is TGTGCCAGTAGTCCCCCCCAGGGATGGACTAATGAAAAACTGTTTTTT.

There are a few counts of this clonotype. CDR3 sequence reads: CSVGDGTDTQYF. CDR3 DNA sequence: TGCAGCGTGGGGGACGGTACAGATACGCAGTATTTT. The chain carries TRBV29-1 and TRBJ2-3; D might be TRBD1 or TRBD2, each matching 5 bases. Between the trimmed V and J ends, which lost 6 bases and 3 bases, there was a span of 10 bases. This CDR3 has 12 amino acids. Germline V gene lookup returns CDR1 SQVTM and CDR2 ANQGSEA.

The chain recombines TRBV20-1 with TRBJ2-7, with a possible D match to TRBD2 (5 bases). V lost 4 bases and J 5 bases, leaving 12 bases between the germline ends. CDR1 and CDR2 from the germline V gene are DFQATT and SNEGSKA (reference sequence). CDR3 length: 12 residues. In DNA, the CDR3 is TGCAGTGCTACCCCGGAGGAACACGAGCAGTACTTC. Its protein is CSATPEEHEQYF.

Many counts were recorded for this clonotype. This chain uses TRBV3-1 with TRBJ1-4; TRBD1 is a possible D gene (6 bases). Trimming cost V 4 bases and J 5 bases, with 8 bases left between them. Germline values: CDR1 LGHDT, CDR2 YNNKEL (reference sequence). The CDR3 totals 13 residues. CDR3 region: CASSPGENEKLFF. CDR3 nucleotide sequence: TGTGCCAGCAGCCCAGGGGAAAATGAAAAACTGTTTTTT.

In its sample, this clonotype was seen many times. This chain links TRBV7-3 with TRBJ1-2, with D perhaps matching TRBD1 (6 bases). This CDR3 contains 14 residues. Germline CDR1 reads SGHTA; CDR2 reads FQGTGA. V lost 1 base, J lost 6 bases, and 12 bases lay in between. The CDR3 region is CASSLMGGANGYTF. For the CDR3, the DNA is TGTGCCAGCAGCTTAATGGGGGGGGCGAATGGCTACACCTTC.

There are many counts of this clonotype. This rearrangement joins TRBV6-1 to TRBJ1-5, with D possibly matching TRBD1 (5 bases). CDR3 length equals 15 residues. CDR1 MNHNS and CDR2 SASEGT come from the germline V gene. Trimming left V 5 bases short and J 4 bases short, with 15 bases between. CDR3 nucleotides: TGTGCCAGCAGTTCCACCGACAGCGTAAATCAGCCCCAGCATTTT. Protein product: CASSSTDSVNQPQHF.

The V and J genes are TRBV5-1 and TRBJ2-7; TRBD2 aligns across 10 bases. The CDR3 has 13 amino acids. CDR1 and CDR2 (germline): SGHRS, YFSETQ. Trimming took 6 bases from V and 1 from J; bases not matched to a gene: 1. The CDR3 region is CASTSGGSYEQYF. The CDR3 nucleotides read TGCGCCAGCACTAGCGGGGGATCCTACGAGCAGTACTTC.

V and J are TRBV3-1 and TRBJ1-4; 8 positions agree with TRBD1. CDR3 length: 15 residues. Germline CDR1 and CDR2: LGHDT and YNNKEL (reference sequence). V trimming: 3 bases; J trimming: 4 bases; junction bases outside the gene matches: 4. CDR3 in DNA: TGTGCCAGCAGCCAGCCGACAGGGGATAATGAAAAACTGTTTTTT. It is translated as CASSQPTGDNEKLFF.

The V gene is TRBV7-9, the J gene TRBJ2-7; the D gene is possibly TRBD1 (5 bases). With 2 bases removed from V and 5 bases from J, the gap between germline ends came to 13 bases. Germline V CDR1 and CDR2: SEHNR, FQNEAQ (reference sequence). This CDR3 has 14 amino acids. The CDR3 DNA reads as TGTGCCAGCAGCTTAAAGTGGCCCAGGGACGAGCAGTACTTC. It translates to CASSLKWPRDEQYF. Together with reference TRBV7-9 and TRBJ2-7, the CDR3 gives the full variable domain: DTGVSQNPRHKITKRGQNVTFRCDPISEHNRLYWYRQTLGQGPEFLTYFQNEAQLEKSRLLSDRFSAERPKGSFSTLEIQRTEQGDSAMYLCASSLKWPRDEQYFGPGTRLTVT.

This clonotype was seen many times. J is TRBJ1-2 and V is TRBV7-6; 8 positions agree with TRBD1. Germline values: CDR1 SGHVS, CDR2 FNYEAQ. The CDR3 spans 15 residues. The ends lost 1 base at V and 4 bases at J; junction bases unmatched: 5. The CDR3: CASSLGQGHIYGYTF. CDR3 bases: TGTGCCAGCAGCTTAGGACAGGGGCACATCTATGGCTACACCTTC.

This chain links TRBV5-1 with TRBJ1-2; D gene ambiguous. V lost 3 bases, J lost 4 bases, and 13 bases lay in between. Germline loops: CDR1 SGHRS, CDR2 YFSETQ. The CDR3 loop spans 14 amino acids. In DNA form, the CDR3 reads TGCGCCAGCAGCTGGGAGGGCTGGGGCTATGGCTACACCTTC. Residues: CASSWEGWGYGYTF.

The V and J genes are TRBV6-1 and TRBJ2-5; a weak D match, TRBD2 (5 bases). This CDR3 is built from 12 residues. Trimming took off 6 bases at V and 12 bases at J, with 17 bases between the two ends. Germline V gene lookup returns CDR1 MNHNS and CDR2 SASEGT. Here the CDR3 DNA reads TGTGCCAGCAGCCCAACACGGGAAAGGGAGTACTTC. Translated, it gives CASSPTREREYF.

This clonotype was detected a few times. V usage is TRBV28 and J usage is TRBJ1-5; 8 bases fit TRBD1. Germline trimming cut 6 bases from V and 3 bases from J; bases unmatched to any gene: 13. From germline, CDR1 is MDHEN and CDR2 SYDVKM. This CDR3 contains 17 residues. The CDR3 DNA reads as TGTGCCAGCAGGTCCCCCGAACAGGGGGTAAACAATCAGCCCCAGCATTTT. Protein sequence: CASRSPEQGVNNQPQHF.

The chain employs TRBV20-1 and TRBJ2-1, with TRBD2 as a possible D gene (6 bases). CDR1 and CDR2 (germline): DFQATT, SNEGSKA (reference sequence). With 1 base removed from V and 7 bases from J, the gap between germline ends came to 23 bases. The CDR3 loop spans 17 amino acids. This CDR3 is CSARAPRARGGENEQFF. The CDR3 bases are TGCAGTGCTAGAGCTCCCCGAGCGAGGGGCGGGGAGAATGAGCAGTTCTTC.

The sample holds many counts of this clonotype. The J gene is TRBJ2-7, the V gene TRBV12-3 or TRBV12-4, with D perhaps TRBD1 (6 bases). The V end was cut by 4 bases, the J end by 5 bases, with 9 bases between. The CDR3 runs 12 residues. The CDR3 DNA reads as TGTGCCAGCAGTTACAGGGTAGACGAGCAGTACTTC. Amino acids: CASSYRVDEQYF.

In regard to this clonotype: At one end, the junction sequence differs from germline, possibly due to a read error. The V call is TRBV20-1, the J call TRBJ2-7; a weak D match, TRBD1 (5 bases). There are 13 residues in the CDR3. Germline lookup yields CDR1 DFQATT and CDR2 SNEGSKA (reference sequence). The CDR3 DNA sequence: TGCAGCGCTAATACCCCAGACAGTTACGAGCAGTACTTC. Amino acid sequence: CSANTPDSYEQYF.

This clonotype was seen repeatedly, ten times or more. The V and J genes are TRBV2 and TRBJ1-2; TRBD1 agrees at 7 bases. CDR1 SNHLY and CDR2 FYNNEI come from the germline V gene. V trimming: 9 bases; J trimming: 8 bases; junction bases outside the gene matches: 12. CDR3 length: 13 residues. The CDR3 DNA sequence: TGTGCCAGGACACAGGGGTACCGGGGCGGCTACACCTTC. Protein product: CARTQGYRGGYTF.

This clonotype was found many times. The chain joins TRBV11-2 to TRBJ2-7; D may match TRBD1 or TRBD2 (5 bases each). Trimming stripped 3 bases from V and 0 bases from J, with 15 bases between. Germline CDR1 SGHAT, CDR2 FQNNGV. The CDR3 is 16 amino acids. The CDR3: CASSLSRGIISYEQYF. CDR3 nucleotides: TGTGCCAGCAGCTTGTCCCGGGGCATAATCTCCTACGAGCAGTACTTC.

This clonotype was recorded at least ten times. CDR3 nucleotide sequence: TGTGCCAGCAGTTTATTTATGGGCCATGAGCAGTTCTTC. Amino acids: CASSLFMGHEQFF. The chain is built from TRBV27 and TRBJ2-1; D unclear. The V gene lost 1 base and the J gene lost 8 bases, with 9 bases spanning the gap. The CDR3 loop spans 13 amino acids. Germline V gene lookup returns CDR1 MNHEY and CDR2 SMNVEV (reference sequence).

There are many counts of this clonotype. The chain is built from TRBV7-9 and TRBJ2-5; TRBD1 matches at 7 bases. This CDR3 spans 15 amino acids. Per germline, CDR1 SEHNR and CDR2 FQNEAQ (reference sequence). The J segment lost 2 bases and the V segment lost 5 bases, leaving 8 bases of the junction unmatched. In nucleotides, the CDR3 is TGTGCCAGCAGCCCCCGGACAGGTAGACAAGAGACCCAGTACTTC. As protein: CASSPRTGRQETQYF. Supplemented by reference TRBV7-9 and TRBJ2-5, the full variable domain reads DTGVSQNPRHKITKRGQNVTFRCDPISEHNRLYWYRQTLGQGPEFLTYFQNEAQLEKSRLLSDRFSAERPKGSFSTLEIQRTEQGDSAMYLCASSPRTGRQETQYFGPGTRLLVL.

The table lists this clonotype with many counts. The CDR3 here is CASSPPDRMNTEAFF. The CDR3 nucleotides are TGTGCCAGCAGTCCCCCGGACAGAATGAACACTGAAGCTTTCTTT. V and J are TRBV28 and TRBJ1-1; D might be TRBD1 (6 bases). Germline CDR1 reads MDHEN; CDR2 reads SYDVKM. The CDR3 is made up of 15 amino acids. Trimming removed 5 bases from V and 0 bases from J, with 13 bases in between.

The sample holds many counts of this clonotype. This chain joins TRBV10-3 and TRBJ2-7, with TRBD1 as a possible D gene (7 bases). Trimming removed 3 bases at V and 4 bases at J, with 22 bases between. Per the germline V gene, CDR1 is ENHRY and CDR2 is SYGVKD. The CDR3 runs to 17 residues. CDR3 residues: CAISDALARGAFYEQYF. In DNA, the CDR3 is TGTGCCATCAGTGATGCCCTAGCCAGGGGGGCTTTTTACGAGCAGTACTTC.

This clonotype came up many times. The chain joins TRBV3-1 to TRBJ1-2, with 10 bases identical to TRBD1. The CDR3 spans 15 residues. V gave up 8 bases and J gave up 4 bases; unmatched junction bases: 10. The V gene's germline CDR1 is LGHDT and CDR2 YNNKEL (reference sequence). The CDR3 region has the DNA TGTGCCAGCGCTTCCTCCGGGACAGGGGTCTATGGCTACACCTTC. Translation: CASASSGTGVYGYTF.

This clonotype appeared many times. V usage is TRBV7-9 and J usage is TRBJ2-4, with D maybe TRBD2 (5 bases). Germline V gene data show CDR1 as SEHNR and CDR2 as FQNEAQ (reference sequence). The CDR3 totals 13 residues. The ends were cut back, 5 bases at V and 3 bases at J, with 8 bases in the middle. CDR3 loop: CASSDAGKNIQYF. The CDR3 nucleotides are TGTGCCAGCAGCGACGCGGGCAAAAACATTCAGTACTTC.

The chain employs TRBV9 and TRBJ1-5; D remains unclear. This CDR3 region has 16 residues. Germline CDR1 SGDLS, CDR2 YYNGEE. V shed 0 bases and J shed 2 bases, with 12 bases lying between them. CDR3 DNA sequence: TGTGCCAGCAGCGTAGACGGCGGTGGGGGCAATCAGCCCCAGCATTTT. Its protein product is CASSVDGGGGNQPQHF. The full variable domain, rest sourced from reference TRBV9 and TRBJ1-5, is DSGVTQTPKHLITATGQRVTLRCSPRSGDLSVYWYQQSLDQGLQFLIQYYNGEERAKGNILERFSAQQFPDLHSELNLSSLELGDSALYFCASSVDGGGGNQPQHFGDGTRLSIL.

This clonotype was counted many times. This sequence joins TRBV6-1 and TRBJ2-5, with D unresolved. CDR3 length: 15 residues. The V end was cut by 1 base, the J end by 5 bases, with 14 bases between. The germline gives CDR1 MNHNS, CDR2 SASEGT. The CDR3 DNA sequence: TGTGCCAGCAGTGAAGACTGGCTCCGGTGGGAGACCCAGTACTTC. It is translated as CASSEDWLRWETQYF.